This TCR beta chain was identified during a study of CD8+CD57+ T cells in acquired aplastic anemia. Turning to the study itself: DNA from sorted CD4+ and CD8+ cells averaged approximately 3.5 ug. An average of around 11 million reads for CD4+ cells was obtained from healthy donors.

Study findings and constraints: Patient and control CD8+ Simpson's diversity was not significantly different. Patients and controls were found to share approximately 31 CD8+ CDR3 sequences.

The use of genomic DNA as template underpinned the TCR beta VDJ and CDR3 profiling. TCRdb independently ran MiXCR on the reads; one entry per CDR3 protein. Counted here are some 180,000 distinct CDR3 sequences, approximately 49% occurring once; the ten biggest clones make up under 3.5%. This clonotype was counted many times. No antigen is known for it. In germline, CDR1 is SGHNT, CDR2 YENEEA. V lost 7 bases, J lost 5 bases, and 6 bases stayed unmatched. This CDR3 comprises 13 residues. The chain is built from TRBV11-3 and TRBJ2-5, with TRBD1 identical over 8 bases. This clonotype was sampled from a human donor in good health. Sequencing was carried out using sorted CD4+, CD8+, or CD8+CD57+ T cells (not recorded which) from PBMCs. The DNA for the CDR3 is TGTGCCAGCACCCGGACAGGGTTGGAGACCCAGTACTTC. It is translated as CASTRTGLETQYF. The whole variable domain, remainder taken from reference TRBV11-3 and TRBJ2-5, is EAGVVQSPRYKIIEKKQPVAFWCNPISGHNTLYWYLQNLGQGPELLIRYENEEAVDDSQLPKDRFSAERLKGVDSTLKIQPAELGDSAVYLCASTRTGLETQYFGPGTRLLVL.